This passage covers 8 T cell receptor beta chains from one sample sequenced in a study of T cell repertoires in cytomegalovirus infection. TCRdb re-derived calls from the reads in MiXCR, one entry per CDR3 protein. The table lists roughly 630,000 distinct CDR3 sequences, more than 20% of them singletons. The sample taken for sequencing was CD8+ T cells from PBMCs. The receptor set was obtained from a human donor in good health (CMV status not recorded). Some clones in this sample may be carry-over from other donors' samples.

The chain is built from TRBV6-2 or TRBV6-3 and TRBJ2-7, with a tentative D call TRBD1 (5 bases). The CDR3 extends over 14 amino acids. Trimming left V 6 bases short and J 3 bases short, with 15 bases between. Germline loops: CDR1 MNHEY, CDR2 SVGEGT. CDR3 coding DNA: TGTGCCAGCAGCCCCGGCCCAGGGTTCTACGAGCAGTACGTC. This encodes CASSPGPGFYEQYV.

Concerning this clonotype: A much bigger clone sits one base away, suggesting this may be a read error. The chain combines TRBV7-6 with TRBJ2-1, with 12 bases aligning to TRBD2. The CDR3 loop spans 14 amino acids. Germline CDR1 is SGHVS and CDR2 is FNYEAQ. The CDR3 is CTSSPLAGGPEQFF. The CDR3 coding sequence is TGTACCAGCAGCCCCCTAGCGGGGGGGCCGGAGCAGTTCTTC.

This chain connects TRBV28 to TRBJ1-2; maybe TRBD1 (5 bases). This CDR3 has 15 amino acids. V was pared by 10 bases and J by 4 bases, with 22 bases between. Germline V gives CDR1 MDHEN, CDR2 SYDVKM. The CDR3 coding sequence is TGTGCCAACAGGATCCCCGTTGGACTGGTCTATGGCTACACCTTC. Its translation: CANRIPVGLVYGYTF.

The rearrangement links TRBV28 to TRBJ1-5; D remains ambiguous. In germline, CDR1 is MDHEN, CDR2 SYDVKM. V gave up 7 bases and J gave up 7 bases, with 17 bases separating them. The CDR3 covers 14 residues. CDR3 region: CASTDGGPGQPQHF. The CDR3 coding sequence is TGTGCCAGCACCGATGGAGGTCCGGGACAGCCCCAGCATTTT.

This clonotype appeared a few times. CDR3 loop: CASSTGQTPRTGELFF. CDR3 sequence (DNA): TGTGCCAGCAGCACCGGACAGACCCCGAGGACCGGGGAGCTGTTTTTT. This rearrangement joins TRBV7-6 to TRBJ2-2, with D tentatively TRBD1 (6 bases). Germline V gene sequence: CDR1 SGHVS, CDR2 FNYEAQ. V gave up 5 bases and J gave up 5 bases, with 18 bases separating them. The CDR3 totals 16 residues.

Written as DNA, the CDR3 is TGTGCCACCAGTGATTCCGGGACTTCGAACACCGGGGAGCTGTTTTTT. Translated, it gives CATSDSGTSNTGELFF. The chain is built from TRBV24-1 and TRBJ2-2, with TRBD2 as a possible D gene (6 bases). Germline-derived CDR1 and CDR2 are KGHDR and SFDVKD. The length of the CDR3 is 16 residues. V lost 2 bases to trimming and J lost 0 bases, with 9 bases between them.

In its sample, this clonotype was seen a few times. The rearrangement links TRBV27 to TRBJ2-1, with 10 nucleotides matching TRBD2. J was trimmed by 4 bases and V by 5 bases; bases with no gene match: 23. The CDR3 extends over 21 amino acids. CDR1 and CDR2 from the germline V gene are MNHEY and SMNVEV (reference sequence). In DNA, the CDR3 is TGTGCCAGCAGTACAAAAATCCTAACGCCCCTTAGCGGGGGGTCATACAATGAGCAGTTCTTC. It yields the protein CASSTKILTPLSGGSYNEQFF.

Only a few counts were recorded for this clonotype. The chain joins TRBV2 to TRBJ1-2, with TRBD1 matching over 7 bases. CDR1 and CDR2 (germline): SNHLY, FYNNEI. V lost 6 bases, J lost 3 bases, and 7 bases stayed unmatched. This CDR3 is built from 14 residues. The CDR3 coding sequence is TGTGCCAGCAGAGATCCGGGACAGTACTATGGCTACACCTTC. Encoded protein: CASRDPGQYYGYTF.